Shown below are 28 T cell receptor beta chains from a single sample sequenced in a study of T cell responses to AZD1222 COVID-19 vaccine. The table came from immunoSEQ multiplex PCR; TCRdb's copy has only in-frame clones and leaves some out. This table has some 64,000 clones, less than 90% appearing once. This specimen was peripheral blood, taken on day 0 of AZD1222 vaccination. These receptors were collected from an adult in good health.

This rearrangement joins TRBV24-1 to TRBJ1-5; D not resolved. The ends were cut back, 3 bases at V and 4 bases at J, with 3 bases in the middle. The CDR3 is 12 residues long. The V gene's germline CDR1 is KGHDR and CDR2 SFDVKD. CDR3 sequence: CATSDLNQPQHF. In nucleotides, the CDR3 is TGTGCCACCAGTGATCTTAATCAGCCCCAGCATTTT.

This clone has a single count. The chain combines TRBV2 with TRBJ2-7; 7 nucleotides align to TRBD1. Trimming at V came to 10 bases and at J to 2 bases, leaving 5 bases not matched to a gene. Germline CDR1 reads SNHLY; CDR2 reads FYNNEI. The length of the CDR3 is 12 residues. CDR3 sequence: CAIAGTAYEQYF. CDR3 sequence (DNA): TGTGCCATAGCCGGGACAGCCTACGAGCAGTACTTC.

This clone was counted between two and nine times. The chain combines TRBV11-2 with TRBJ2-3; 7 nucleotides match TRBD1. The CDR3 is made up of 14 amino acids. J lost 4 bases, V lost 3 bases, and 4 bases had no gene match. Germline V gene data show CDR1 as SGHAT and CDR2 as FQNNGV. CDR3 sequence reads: CASSFSDRPDTQYF. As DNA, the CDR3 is TGTGCCAGCAGCTTCTCGGACAGGCCAGATACGCAGTATTTT.

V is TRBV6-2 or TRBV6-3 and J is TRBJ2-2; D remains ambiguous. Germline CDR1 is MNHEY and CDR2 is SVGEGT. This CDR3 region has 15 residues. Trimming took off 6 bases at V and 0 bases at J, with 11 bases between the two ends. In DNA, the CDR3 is TGTGCCAGCAGCCCTACTGGGCCGAACACCGGGGAGCTGTTTTTT. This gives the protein CASSPTGPNTGELFF.

DNA of the CDR3: TGTGCCAGCAGTCCAACAGGTACCCCGTGGGAAGCTTTCTTT. This encodes CASSPTGTPWEAFF. The chain combines TRBV27 with TRBJ1-1; D is perhaps TRBD1 (5 bases). This CDR3 contains 14 residues. The germline CDR1 and CDR2 sequences are MNHEY and SMNVEV (reference sequence). The ends were cut back, 5 bases at V and 8 bases at J, with 18 bases in the middle.

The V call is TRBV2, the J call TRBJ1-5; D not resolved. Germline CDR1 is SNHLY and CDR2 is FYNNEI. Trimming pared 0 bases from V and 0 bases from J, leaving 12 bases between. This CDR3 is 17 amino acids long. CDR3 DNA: TGTGCCAGCAGTGAAGCTCTTCTCTATTATAGCAATCAGCCCCAGCATTTT. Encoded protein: CASSEALLYYSNQPQHF.

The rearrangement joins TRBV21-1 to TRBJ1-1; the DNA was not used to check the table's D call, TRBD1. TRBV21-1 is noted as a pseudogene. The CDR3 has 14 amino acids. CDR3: CASGDRARDTEAFF. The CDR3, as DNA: TGTGCCAGCGGGGACAGGGCTAGGGACACTGAAGCTTTCTTT.

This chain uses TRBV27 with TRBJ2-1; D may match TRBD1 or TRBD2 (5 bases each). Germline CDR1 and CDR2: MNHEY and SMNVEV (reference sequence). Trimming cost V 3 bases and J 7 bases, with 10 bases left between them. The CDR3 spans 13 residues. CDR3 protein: CASSLAGTNEQFF. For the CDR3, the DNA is TGTGCCAGCAGTTTGGCCGGGACGAATGAGCAGTTCTTC.

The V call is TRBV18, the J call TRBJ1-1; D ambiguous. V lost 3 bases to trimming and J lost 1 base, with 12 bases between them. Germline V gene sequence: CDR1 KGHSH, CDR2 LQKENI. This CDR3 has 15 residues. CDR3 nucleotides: TGTGCCAGCTCACCGCCAGGAGCGTCGAACACTGAAGCTTTCTTT. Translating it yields CASSPPGASNTEAFF.

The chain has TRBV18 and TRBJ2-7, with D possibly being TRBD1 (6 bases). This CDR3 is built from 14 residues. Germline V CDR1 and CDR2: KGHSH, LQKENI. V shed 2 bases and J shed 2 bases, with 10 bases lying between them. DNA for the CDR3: TGTGCCAGCTCACCAAGGACAGATACCTACGAGCAGTACTTC. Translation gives CASSPRTDTYEQYF.

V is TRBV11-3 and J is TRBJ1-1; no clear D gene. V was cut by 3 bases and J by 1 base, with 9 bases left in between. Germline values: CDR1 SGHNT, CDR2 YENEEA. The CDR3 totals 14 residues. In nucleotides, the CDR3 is TGTGCCAGCAGCTTGGTCGGAAAGAACACTGAAGCTTTCTTT. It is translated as CASSLVGKNTEAFF.

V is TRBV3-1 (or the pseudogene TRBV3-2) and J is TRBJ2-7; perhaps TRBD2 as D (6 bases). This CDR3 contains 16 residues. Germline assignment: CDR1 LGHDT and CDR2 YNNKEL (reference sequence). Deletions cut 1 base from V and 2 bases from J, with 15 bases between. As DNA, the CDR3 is TGTGCCAGCAGCCAAGGGGGTGCGGACTACCCCTACGAGCAGTACTTC. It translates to CASSQGGADYPYEQYF.

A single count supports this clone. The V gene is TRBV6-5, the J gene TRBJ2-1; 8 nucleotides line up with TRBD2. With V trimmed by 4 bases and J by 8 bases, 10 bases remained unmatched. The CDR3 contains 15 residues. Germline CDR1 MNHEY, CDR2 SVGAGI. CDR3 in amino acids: CASSSPGLGLDEQFF. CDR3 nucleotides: TGTGCCAGCAGTTCCCCGGGACTAGGGCTCGATGAGCAGTTCTTC.

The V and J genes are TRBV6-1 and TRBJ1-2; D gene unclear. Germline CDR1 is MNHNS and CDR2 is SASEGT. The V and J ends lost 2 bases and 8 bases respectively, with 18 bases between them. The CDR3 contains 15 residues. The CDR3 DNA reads TGTGCCAGCAGTGAAAGGCCGGCCCCGACTGGGGGCTACACCTTC. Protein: CASSERPAPTGGYTF.

CDR3 coding DNA: TGTGCCAGCAGCTTGGGGGGACAGGGTAACGAGCAGTACTTC. Its translation is CASSLGGQGNEQYF. The rearrangement joins TRBV27 to TRBJ2-7; TRBD1 agrees at 9 bases. The V gene's germline CDR1 is MNHEY and CDR2 SMNVEV (reference sequence). The CDR3 extends over 14 amino acids. After removal of 6 bases from V and 5 bases from J, the junction contained 8 bases not matched to a gene.

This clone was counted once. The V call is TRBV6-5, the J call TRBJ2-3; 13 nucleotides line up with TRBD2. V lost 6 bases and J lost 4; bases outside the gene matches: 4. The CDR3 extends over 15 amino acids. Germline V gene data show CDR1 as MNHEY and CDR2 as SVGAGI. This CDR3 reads CASSETSGGPDTQYF. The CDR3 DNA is TGTGCCAGCAGCGAGACTAGCGGGGGGCCAGATACGCAGTATTTT.

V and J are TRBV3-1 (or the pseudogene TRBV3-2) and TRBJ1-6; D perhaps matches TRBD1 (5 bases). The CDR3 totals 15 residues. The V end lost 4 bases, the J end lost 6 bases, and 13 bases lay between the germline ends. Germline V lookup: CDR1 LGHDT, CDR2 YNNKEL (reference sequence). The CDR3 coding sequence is TGTGCCAGCAGCCCCCAAGGGGAGGTTAATTCACCCCTCCACTTT. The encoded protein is CASSPQGEVNSPLHF.

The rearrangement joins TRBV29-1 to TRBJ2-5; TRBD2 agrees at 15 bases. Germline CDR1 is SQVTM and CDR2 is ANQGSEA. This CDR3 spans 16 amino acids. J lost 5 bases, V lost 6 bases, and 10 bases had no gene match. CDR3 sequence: CSVDSGLAGGHETQYF. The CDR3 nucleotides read TGCAGCGTCGACTCTGGACTAGCGGGGGGGCATGAGACCCAGTACTTC.

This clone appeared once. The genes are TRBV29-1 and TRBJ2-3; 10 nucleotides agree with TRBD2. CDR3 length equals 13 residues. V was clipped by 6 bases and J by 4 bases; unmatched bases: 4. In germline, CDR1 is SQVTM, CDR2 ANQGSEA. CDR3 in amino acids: CSVPSGSADTQYF. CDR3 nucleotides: TGCAGCGTACCTAGCGGGAGCGCAGATACGCAGTATTTT.

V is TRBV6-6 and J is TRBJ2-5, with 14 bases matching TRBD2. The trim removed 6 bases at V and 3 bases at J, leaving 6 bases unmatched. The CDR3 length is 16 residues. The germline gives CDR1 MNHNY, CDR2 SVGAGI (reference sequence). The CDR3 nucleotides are TGTGCCAGCAGACGGACTAGCGGGGGGAGGGAAGAGACCCAGTACTTC. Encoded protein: CASRRTSGGREETQYF.

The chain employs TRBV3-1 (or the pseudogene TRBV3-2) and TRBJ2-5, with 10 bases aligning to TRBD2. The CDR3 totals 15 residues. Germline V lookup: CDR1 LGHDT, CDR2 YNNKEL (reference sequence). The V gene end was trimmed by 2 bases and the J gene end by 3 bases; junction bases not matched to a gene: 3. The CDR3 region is CASSQNSGGKETQYF. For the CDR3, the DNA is TGTGCCAGCAGCCAAAATAGCGGGGGGAAAGAGACCCAGTACTTC.

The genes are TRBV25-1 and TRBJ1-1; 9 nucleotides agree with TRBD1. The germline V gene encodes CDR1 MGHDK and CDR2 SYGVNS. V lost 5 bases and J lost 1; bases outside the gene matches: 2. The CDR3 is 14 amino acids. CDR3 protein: CASSRTGENTEAFF. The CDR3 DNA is TGTGCCAGCAGTAGGACAGGGGAGAACACTGAAGCTTTCTTT.

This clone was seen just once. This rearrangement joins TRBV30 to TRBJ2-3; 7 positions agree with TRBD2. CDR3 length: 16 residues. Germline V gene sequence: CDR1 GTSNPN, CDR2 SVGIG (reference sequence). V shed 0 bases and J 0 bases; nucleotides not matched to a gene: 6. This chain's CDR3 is CAWSVPGTTSTDTQYF. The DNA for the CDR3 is TGTGCCTGGAGTGTACCCGGGACTACTAGCACAGATACGCAGTATTTT.

CDR3 nucleotide sequence: TGTGCCTCTTCATGGGGAGGAGACTATGGCTACACCTTC. Translating it yields CASSWGGDYGYTF. This chain links TRBV30 with TRBJ1-2, with unresolved D. The CDR3 loop spans 13 amino acids. Germline V lookup: CDR1 GTSNPN, CDR2 SVGIG (reference sequence). The ends were cut back, 7 bases at V and 3 bases at J, with 15 bases in the middle.

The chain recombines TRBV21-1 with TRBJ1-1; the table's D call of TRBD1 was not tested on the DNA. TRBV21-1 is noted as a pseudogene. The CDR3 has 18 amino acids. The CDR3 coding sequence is TGTGCCAGCAGCAGCTTGGACAGGGAATACTCGATGAACACTGAAGCTTTCTTT. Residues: CASSSLDREYSMNTEAFF.

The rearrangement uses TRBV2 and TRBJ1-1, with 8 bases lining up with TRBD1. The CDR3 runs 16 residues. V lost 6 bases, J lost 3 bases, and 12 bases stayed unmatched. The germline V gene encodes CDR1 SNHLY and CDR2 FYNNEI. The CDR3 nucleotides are TGTGCCAGCAGACCCCCGGACAGGGATTGGGACACTGAAGCTTTCTTT. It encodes CASRPPDRDWDTEAFF.

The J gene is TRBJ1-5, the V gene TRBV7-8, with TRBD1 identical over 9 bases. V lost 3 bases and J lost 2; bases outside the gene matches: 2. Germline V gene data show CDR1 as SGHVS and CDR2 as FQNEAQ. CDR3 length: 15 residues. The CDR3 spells CASSFGQGRNQPQHF. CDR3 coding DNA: TGTGCCAGCAGCTTCGGACAGGGGCGCAATCAGCCCCAGCATTTT.

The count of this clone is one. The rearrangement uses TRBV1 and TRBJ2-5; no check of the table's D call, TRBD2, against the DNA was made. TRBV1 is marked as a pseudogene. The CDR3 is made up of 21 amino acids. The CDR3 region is CTSSQDHVWLWREPPQETQYF. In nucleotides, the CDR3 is TGCACCAGCAGCCAAGATCATGTGTGGTTGTGGCGGGAGCCTCCTCAAGAGACCCAGTACTTC.